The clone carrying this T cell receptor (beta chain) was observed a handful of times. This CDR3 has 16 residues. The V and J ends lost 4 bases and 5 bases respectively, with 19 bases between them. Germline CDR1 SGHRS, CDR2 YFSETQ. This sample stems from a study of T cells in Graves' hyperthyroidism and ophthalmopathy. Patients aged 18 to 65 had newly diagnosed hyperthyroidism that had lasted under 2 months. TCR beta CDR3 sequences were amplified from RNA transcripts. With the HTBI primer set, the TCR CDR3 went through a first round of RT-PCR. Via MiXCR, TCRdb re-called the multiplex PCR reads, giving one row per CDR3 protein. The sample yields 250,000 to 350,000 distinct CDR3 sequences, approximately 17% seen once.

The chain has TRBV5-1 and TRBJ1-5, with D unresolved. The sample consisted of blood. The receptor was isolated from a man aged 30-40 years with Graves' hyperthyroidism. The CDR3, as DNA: TGCGCCAGCAGCCGCCTGCCGGGCTTGAAGGATCAGCCCCAGCATTTT. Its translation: CASSRLPGLKDQPQHF.